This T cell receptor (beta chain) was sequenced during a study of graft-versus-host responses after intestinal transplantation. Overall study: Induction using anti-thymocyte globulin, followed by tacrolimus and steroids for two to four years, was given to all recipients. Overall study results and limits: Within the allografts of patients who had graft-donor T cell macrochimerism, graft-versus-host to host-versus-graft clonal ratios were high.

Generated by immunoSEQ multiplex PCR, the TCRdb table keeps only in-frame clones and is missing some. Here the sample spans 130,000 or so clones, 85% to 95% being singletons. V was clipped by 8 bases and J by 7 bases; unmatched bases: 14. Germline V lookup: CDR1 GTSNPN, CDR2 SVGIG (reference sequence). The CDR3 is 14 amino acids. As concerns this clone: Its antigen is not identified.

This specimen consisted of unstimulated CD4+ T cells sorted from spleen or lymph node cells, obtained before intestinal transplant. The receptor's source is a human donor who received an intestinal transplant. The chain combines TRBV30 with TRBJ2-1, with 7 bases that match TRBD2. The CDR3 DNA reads TGTGCCGGGGGGGACTACACCGTTATTAATGAGCAGTTCTTC. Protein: CAGGDYTVINEQFF.